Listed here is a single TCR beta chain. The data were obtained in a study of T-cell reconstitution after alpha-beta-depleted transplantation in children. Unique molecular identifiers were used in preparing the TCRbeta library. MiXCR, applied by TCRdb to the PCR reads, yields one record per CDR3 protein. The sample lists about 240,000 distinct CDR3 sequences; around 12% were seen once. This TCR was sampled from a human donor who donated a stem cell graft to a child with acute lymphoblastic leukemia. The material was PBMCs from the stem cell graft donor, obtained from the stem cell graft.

CDR3 region: CASSFAPDREKLFF. The CDR3 bases are TGTGCCAGCAGTTTTGCTCCGGACCGCGAAAAACTGTTTTTT. The chain combines TRBV6-5 with TRBJ1-4; D gene ambiguous. The germline gives CDR1 MNHEY, CDR2 SVGAGI. The CDR3 spans 14 residues. Trimming shortened V by 4 bases and J by 8 bases, and 14 bases separated the two germline ends.